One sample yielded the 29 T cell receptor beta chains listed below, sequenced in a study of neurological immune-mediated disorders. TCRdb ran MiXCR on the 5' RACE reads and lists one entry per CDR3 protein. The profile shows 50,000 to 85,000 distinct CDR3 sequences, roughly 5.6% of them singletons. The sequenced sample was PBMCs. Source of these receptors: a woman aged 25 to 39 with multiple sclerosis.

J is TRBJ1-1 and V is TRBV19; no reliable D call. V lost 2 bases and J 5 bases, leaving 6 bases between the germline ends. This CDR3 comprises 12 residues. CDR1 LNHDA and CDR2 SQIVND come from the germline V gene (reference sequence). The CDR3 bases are TGTGCCAGTAGTATAAGGTCGACTGAAGCTTTCTTT. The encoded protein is CASSIRSTEAFF.

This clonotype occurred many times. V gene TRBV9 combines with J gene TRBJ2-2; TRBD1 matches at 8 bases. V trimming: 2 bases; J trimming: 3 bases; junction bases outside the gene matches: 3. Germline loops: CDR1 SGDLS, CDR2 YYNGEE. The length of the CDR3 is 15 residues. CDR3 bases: TGTGCCAGCAGCGTGGACAGGGCGTACACCGGGGAGCTGTTTTTT. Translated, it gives CASSVDRAYTGELFF.

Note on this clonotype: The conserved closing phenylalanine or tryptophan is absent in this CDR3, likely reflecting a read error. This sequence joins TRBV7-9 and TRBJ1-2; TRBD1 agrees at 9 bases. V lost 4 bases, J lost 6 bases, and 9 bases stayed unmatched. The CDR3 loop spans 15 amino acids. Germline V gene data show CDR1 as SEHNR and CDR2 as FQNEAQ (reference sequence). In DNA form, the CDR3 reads TGTGCCAGCAGCTCGGGACAGGGCGCATACAATGGCTACACCTAC. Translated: CASSSGQGAYNGYTY.

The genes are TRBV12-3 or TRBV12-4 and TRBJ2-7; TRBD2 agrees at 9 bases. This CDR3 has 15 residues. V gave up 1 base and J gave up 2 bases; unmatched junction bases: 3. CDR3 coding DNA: TGTGCCAGCAGTTTAGGGCTAGCGGGGCCCTACGAGCAGTACTTC. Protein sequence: CASSLGLAGPYEQYF.

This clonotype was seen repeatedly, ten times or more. Here the CDR3 reads CSAQGVRNENEQFF. CDR3 nucleotides: TGCAGTGCCCAAGGGGTTCGCAATGAGAATGAGCAGTTCTTC. This chain connects TRBV20-1 to TRBJ2-1; possible D gene TRBD1, 5 bases. CDR3 size: 14 residues. Germline CDR1 DFQATT, CDR2 SNEGSKA (reference sequence). V lost 6 bases and J lost 7, with 19 bases in between.

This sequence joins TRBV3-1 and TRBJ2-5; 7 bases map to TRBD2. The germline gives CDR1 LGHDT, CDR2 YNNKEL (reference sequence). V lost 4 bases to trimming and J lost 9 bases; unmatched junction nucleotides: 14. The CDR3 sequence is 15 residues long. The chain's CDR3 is CASSPPGKGGGAQYF. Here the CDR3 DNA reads TGTGCCAGCAGCCCTCCGGGAAAGGGTGGGGGGGCCCAGTACTTC.

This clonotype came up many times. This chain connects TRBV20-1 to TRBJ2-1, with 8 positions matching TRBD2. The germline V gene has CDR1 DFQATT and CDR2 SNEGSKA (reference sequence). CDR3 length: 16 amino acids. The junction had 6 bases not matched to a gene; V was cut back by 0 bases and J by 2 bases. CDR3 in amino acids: CSARDWRSGAYNEQFF. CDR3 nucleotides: TGCAGTGCTAGAGATTGGCGTAGCGGGGCCTACAATGAGCAGTTCTTC.

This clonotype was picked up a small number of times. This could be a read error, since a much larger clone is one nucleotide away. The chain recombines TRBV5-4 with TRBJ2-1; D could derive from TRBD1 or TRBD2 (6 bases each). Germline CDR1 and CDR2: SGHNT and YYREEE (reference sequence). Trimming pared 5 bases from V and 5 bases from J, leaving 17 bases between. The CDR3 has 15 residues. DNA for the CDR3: TGTGCCAGCAGGATGGGGGGCATCGGTAACAATGAGCAGTTCTTC. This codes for CASRMGGIGNNEQFF.

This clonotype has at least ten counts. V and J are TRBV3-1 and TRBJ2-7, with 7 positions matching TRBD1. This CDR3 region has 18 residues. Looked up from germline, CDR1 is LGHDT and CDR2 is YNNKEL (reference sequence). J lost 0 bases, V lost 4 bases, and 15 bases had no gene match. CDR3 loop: CASSPVVAGGRYSYEQYF. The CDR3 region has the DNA TGTGCCAGCAGCCCAGTGGTGGCAGGGGGTCGATACTCCTACGAGCAGTACTTC.

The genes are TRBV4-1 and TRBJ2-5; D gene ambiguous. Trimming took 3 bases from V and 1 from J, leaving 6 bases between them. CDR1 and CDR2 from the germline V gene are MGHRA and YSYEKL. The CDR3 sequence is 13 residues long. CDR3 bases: TGCGCCAGCAGCCAGGACGGCCAAGAGACCCAGTACTTC. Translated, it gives CASSQDGQETQYF.

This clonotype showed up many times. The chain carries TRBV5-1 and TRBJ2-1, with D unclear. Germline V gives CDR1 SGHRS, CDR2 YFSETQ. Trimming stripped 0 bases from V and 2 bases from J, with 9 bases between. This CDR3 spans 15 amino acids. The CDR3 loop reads CASSLEGDPYNEQFF. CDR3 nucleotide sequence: TGCGCCAGCAGCTTGGAGGGTGATCCCTACAATGAGCAGTTCTTC.

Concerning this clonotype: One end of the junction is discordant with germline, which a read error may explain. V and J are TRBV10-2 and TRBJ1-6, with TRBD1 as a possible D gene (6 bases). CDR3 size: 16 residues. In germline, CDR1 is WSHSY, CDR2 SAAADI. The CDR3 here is CASSDGQQYYNSPLHF. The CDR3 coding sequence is TGCGCCAGCAGTGACGGACAGCAATATTATAATTCACCCCTACACTTT.

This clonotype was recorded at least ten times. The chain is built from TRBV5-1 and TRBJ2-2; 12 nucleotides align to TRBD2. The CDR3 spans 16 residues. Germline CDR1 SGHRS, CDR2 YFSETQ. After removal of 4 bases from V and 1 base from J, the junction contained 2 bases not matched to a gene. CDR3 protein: CASSEGLAGNTGELFF. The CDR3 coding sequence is TGCGCCAGCAGCGAGGGACTAGCGGGGAACACCGGGGAGCTGTTTTTT.

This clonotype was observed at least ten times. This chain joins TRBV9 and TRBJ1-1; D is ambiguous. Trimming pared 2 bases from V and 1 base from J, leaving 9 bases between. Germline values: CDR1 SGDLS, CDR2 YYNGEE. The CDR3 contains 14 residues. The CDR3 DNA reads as TGTGCCAGCAGCGTCACGGTGTCGAACACTGAAGCTTTCTTT. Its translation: CASSVTVSNTEAFF.

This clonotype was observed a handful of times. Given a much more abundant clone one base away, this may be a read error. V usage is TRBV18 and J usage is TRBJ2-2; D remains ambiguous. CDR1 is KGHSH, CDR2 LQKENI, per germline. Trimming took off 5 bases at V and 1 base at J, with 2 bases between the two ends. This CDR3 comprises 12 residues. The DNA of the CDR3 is TGTGCCAGCTCAATGAACACCGGGGAGCTGTTTTTT. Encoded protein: CASSMNTGELFF. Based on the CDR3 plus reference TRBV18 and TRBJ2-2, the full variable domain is NAGVMQNPRHLVRRRGQEARLRCSPMKGHSHVYWYRQLPEEGLKFMVYLQKENIIDESGMPKERFSAEFPKEGPSILRIQQVVRGDSAAYFCASSMNTGELFFGEGSRLTVL.

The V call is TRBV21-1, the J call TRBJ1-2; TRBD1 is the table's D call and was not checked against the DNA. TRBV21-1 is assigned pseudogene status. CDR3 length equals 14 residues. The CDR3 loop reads CASSKVLKGGGYTF. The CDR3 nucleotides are TGTGCCAGCAGCAAAGTGCTAAAGGGGGGTGGCTACACCTTC.

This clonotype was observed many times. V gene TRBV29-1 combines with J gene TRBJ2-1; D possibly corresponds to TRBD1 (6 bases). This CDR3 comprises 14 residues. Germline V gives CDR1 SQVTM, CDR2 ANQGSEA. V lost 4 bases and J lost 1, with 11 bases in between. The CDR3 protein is CSVARTASYNEQFF. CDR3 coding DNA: TGCAGCGTTGCACGGACAGCGTCCTACAATGAGCAGTTCTTC.

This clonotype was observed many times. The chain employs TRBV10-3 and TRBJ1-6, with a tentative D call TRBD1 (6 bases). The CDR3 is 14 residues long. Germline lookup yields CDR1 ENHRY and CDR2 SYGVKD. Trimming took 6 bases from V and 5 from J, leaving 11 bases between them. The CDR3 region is CAIRYRENNSPLHF. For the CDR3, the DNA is TGTGCCATCAGATACAGGGAGAATAATTCACCCCTCCACTTT.

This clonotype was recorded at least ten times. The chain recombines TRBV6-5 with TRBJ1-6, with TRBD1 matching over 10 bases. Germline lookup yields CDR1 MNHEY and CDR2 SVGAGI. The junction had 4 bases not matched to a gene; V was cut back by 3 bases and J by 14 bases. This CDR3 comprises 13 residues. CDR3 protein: CASSYGTGAALHF. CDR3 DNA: TGTGCCAGCAGTTATGGGACAGGGGCGGCCCTCCACTTT.

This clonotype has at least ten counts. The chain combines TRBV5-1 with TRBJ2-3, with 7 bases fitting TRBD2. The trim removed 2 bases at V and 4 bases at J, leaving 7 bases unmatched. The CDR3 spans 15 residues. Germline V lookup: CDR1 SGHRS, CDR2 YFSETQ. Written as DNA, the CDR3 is TGCGCCAGCAGCTTCCCAAGGGACTATCCAGATACGCAGTATTTT. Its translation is CASSFPRDYPDTQYF. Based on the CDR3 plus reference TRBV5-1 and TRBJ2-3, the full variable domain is KAGVTQTPRYLIKTRGQQVTLSCSPISGHRSVSWYQQTPGQGLQFLFEYFSETQRNKGNFPGRFSGRQFSNSRSEMNVSTLELGDSALYLCASSFPRDYPDTQYFGPGTRLTVL.

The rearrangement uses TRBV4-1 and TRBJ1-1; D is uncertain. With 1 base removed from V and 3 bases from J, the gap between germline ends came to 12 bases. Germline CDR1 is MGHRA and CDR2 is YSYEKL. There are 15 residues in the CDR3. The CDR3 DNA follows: TGCGCCAGCAGCCAAGCGGCTAATCGGGACACTGAAGCTTTCTTT. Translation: CASSQAANRDTEAFF.

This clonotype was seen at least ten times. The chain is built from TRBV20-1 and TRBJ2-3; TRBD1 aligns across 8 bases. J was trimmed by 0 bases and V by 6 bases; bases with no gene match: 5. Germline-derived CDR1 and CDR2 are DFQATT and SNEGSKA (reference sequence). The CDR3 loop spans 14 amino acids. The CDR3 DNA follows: TGCAGTGCGGACCAGGGGGCTAGCACAGATACGCAGTATTTT. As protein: CSADQGASTDTQYF.

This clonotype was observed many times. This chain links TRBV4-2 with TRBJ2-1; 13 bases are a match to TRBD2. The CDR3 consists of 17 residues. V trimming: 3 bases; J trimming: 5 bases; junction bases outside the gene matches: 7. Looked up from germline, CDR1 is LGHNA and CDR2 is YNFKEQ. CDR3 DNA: TGTGCCAGCAGCCACGGACTAGCGGGGGAAGAGGACAATGAGCAGTTCTTC. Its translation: CASSHGLAGEEDNEQFF.

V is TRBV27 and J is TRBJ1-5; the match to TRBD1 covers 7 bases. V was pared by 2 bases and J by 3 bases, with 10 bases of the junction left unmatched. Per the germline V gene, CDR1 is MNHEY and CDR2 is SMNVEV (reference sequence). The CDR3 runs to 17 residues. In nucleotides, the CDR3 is TGTGCCAGCAGTTTACAAGGAGGGGGCGCCCACAATCAGCCCCAGCATTTT. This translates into CASSLQGGGAHNQPQHF.

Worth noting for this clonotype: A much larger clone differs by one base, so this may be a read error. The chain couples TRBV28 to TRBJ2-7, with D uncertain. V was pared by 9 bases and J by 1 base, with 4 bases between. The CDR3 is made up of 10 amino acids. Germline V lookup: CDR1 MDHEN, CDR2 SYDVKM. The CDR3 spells CARGSYEQYF. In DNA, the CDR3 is TGTGCCAGAGGGTCCTACGAGCAGTACTTC.

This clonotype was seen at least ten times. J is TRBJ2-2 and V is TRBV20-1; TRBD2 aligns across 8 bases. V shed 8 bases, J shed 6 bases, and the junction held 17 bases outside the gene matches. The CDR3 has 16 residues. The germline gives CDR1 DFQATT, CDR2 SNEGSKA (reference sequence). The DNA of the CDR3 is TGCAGTTCCCAGAACCGGTTTAGCGGGGTCGCCGGGGAGCTGTTTTTT. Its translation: CSSQNRFSGVAGELFF.

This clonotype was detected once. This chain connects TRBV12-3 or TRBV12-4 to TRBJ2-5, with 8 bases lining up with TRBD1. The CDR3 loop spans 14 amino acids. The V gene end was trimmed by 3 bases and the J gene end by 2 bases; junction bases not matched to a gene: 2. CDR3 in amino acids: CASSFGTGQETQYF. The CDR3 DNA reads TGTGCCAGCAGTTTCGGGACAGGACAAGAGACCCAGTACTTC.

The DNA of the CDR3 is TGCAGTGCTAAGTTCGGGACACTCCCTTTTTTT. It codes for CSAKFGTLPFF. The gene calls are TRBV20-1 and TRBJ1-4, with D perhaps TRBD1 (6 bases). This CDR3 spans 11 amino acids. V was trimmed by 4 bases and J by 17 bases, leaving 17 bases between them. The V gene's germline CDR1 is DFQATT and CDR2 SNEGSKA (reference sequence).

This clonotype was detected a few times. The CDR3 sequence is CASSPRGNYNEQFF. CDR3 coding DNA: TGTGCCAGCAGCCCGCGGGGAAATTACAATGAGCAGTTCTTC. This sequence joins TRBV3-1 and TRBJ2-1; D might be TRBD2 (6 bases). V was clipped by 4 bases and J by 4 bases, with 11 bases between them. The CDR3 has 14 residues. Per the germline V gene, CDR1 is LGHDT and CDR2 is YNNKEL (reference sequence).